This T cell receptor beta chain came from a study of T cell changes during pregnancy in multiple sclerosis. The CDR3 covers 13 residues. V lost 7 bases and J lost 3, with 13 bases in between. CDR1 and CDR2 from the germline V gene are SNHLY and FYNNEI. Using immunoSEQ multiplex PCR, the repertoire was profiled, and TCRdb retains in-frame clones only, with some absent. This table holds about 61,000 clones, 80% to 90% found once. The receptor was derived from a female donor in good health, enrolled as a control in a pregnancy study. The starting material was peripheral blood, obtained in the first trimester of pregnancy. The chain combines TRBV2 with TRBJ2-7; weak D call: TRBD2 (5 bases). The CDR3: CASKEAGLYEQYF. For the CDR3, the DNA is TGTGCCAGCAAGGAGGCCGGGCTCTACGAGCAGTACTTC. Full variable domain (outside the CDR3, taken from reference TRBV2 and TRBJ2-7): EPEVTQTPSHQVTQMGQEVILRCVPISNHLYFYWYRQILGQKVEFLVSFYNNEISEKSEIFDDQFSVERPDGSNFTLKIRSTKLEDSAMYFCASKEAGLYEQYFGPGTRLTVT.